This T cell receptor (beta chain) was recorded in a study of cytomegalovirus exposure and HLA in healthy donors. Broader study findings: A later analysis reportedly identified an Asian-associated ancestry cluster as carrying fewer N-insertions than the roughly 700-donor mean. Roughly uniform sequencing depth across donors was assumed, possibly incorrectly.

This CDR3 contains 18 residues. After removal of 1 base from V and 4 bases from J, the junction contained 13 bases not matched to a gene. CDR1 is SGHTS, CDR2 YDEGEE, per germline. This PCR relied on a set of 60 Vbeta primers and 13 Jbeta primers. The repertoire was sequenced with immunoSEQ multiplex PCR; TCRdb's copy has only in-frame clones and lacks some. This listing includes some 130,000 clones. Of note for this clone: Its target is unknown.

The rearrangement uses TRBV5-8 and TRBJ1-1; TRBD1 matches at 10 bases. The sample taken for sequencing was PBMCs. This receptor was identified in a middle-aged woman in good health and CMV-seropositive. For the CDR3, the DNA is TGTGCCAGCAGCTTGAGGACAGGGGGACGTCTTCTTGGCACTGAAGCTTTCTTT. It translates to CASSLRTGGRLLGTEAFF.